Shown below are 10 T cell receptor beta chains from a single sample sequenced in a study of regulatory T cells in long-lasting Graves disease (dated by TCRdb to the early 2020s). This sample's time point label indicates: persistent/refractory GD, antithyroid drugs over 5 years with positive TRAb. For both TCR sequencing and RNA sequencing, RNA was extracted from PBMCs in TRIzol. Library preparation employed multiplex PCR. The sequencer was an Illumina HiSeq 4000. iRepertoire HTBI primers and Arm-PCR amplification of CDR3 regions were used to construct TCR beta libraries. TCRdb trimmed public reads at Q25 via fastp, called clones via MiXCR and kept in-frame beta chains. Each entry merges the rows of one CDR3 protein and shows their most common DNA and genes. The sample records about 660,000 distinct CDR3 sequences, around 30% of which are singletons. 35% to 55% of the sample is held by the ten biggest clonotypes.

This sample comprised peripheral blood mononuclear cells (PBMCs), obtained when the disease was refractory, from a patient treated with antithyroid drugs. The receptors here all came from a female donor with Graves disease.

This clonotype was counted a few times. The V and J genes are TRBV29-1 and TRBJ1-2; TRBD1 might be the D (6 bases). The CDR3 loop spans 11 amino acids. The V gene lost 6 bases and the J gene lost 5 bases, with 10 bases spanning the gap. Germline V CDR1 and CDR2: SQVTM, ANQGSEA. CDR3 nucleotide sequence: TGCAGCGTGCAAGGGGGGTATGGCTACACCTTC. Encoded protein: CSVQGGYGYTF.

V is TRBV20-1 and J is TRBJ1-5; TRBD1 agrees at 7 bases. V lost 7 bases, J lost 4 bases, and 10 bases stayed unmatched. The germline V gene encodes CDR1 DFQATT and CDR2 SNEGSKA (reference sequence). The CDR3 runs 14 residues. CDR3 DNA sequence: TGCAGTGTTTCCACGGGACAGCCAAATCAGCCCCAGCATTTT. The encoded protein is CSVSTGQPNQPQHF.

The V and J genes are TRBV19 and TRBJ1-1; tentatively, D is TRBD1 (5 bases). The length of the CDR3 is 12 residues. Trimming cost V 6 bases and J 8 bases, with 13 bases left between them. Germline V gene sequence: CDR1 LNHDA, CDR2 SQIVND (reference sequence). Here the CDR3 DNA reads TGTGCCAGTAGGCCCAGGGTGGAAGAAGCTTTCTTT. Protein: CASRPRVEEAFF. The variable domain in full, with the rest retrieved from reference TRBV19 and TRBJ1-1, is DGGITQSPKYLFRKEGQNVTLSCEQNLNHDAMYWYRQDPGQGLRLIYYSQIVNDFQKGDIAEGYSVSREKKESFPLTVTSAQKNPTAFYLCASRPRVEEAFFGQGTRLTVV.

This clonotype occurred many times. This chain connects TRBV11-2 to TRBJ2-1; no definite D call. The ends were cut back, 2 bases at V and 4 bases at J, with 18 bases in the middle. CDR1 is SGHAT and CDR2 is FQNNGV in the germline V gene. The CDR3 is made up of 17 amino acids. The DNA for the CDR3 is TGTGCCAGCAGCTTAAGATTCGGCGGAATACTTTACAATGAGCAGTTCTTC. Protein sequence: CASSLRFGGILYNEQFF. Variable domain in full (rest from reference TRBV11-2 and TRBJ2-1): EAGVAQSPRYKIIEKRQSVAFWCNPISGHATLYWYQQILGQGPKLLIQFQNNGVVDDSQLPKDRFSAERLKGVDSTLKIQPAKLEDSAVYLCASSLRFGGILYNEQFFGPGTRLTVL.

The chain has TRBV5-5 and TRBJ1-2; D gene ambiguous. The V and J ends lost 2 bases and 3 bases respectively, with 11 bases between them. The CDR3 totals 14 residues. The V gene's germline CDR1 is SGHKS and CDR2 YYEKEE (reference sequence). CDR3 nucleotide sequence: TGTGCCAGCAGCTTTCTCGGGTTGGACTATGGCTACACCTTC. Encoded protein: CASSFLGLDYGYTF.

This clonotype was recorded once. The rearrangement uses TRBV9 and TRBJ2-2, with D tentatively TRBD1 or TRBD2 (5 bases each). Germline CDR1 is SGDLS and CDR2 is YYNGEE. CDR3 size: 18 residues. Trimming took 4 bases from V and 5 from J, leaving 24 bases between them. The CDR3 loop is CASSPIVRGPLNTGELFF. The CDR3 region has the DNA TGTGCCAGCAGCCCCATAGTCCGGGGCCCGTTGAATACCGGGGAGCTGTTTTTT.

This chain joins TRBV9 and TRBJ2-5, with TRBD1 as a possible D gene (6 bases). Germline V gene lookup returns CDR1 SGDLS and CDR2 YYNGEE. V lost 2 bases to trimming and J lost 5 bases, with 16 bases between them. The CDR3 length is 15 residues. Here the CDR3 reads CASSVVRGFGETQYF. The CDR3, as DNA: TGTGCCAGCAGCGTGGTCAGGGGCTTCGGGGAGACCCAGTACTTC.

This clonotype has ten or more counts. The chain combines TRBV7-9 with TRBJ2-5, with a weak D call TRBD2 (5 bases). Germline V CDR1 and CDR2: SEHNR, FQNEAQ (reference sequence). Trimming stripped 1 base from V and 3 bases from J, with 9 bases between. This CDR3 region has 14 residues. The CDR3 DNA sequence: TGTGCCAGCAGCTTAGTACTCGGGGAAGAGACCCAGTACTTC. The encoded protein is CASSLVLGEETQYF. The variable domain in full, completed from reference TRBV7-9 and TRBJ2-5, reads DTGVSQNPRHKITKRGQNVTFRCDPISEHNRLYWYRQTLGQGPEFLTYFQNEAQLEKSRLLSDRFSAERPKGSFSTLEIQRTEQGDSAMYLCASSLVLGEETQYFGPGTRLLVL.

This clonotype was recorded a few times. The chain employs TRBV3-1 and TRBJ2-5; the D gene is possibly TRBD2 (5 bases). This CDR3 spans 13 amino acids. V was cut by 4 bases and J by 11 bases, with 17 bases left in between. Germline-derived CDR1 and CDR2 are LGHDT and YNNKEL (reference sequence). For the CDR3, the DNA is TGTGCCAGCAGCCGAACGACTGAGGGTAAGCAGTACTTC. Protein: CASSRTTEGKQYF.

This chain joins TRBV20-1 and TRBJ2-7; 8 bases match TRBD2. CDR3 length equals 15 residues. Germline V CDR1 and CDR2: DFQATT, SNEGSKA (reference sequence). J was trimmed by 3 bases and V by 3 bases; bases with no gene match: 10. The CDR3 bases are TGCAGTGCTAGGACGGGGGGGGGCAGAGACTACGAGCAGTACTTC. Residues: CSARTGGGRDYEQYF.